A selection of T cell receptor beta chains follows, all from one sample in a study of cytomegalovirus exposure and HLA in healthy donors. This table comes from immunoSEQ multiplex PCR, and its TCRdb copy is limited to in-frame clones, with some not included. The table shows about 76,000 clones, with around 72% occurring only once. Sequencing input: PBMCs. These TCRs come from a woman between 35 and 50 years old in good health and CMV-seropositive. Each CDR3 is given with its conserved first and last residue. D genes are given only for firm matches. Some rows have no size entry. The others give once, few or many, or a class for an expanded clone.

j_call d_call clone_size v_call cdr3_nt cdr3_aa
TRBJ2-3 - - TRBV30 TGTGCCTGGAGTGGCCAAGCGCTGGATACGCAGTATTTT CAWSGQALDTQYF
TRBJ1-3 - once TRBV11-3 TGTGCCAGCAGCCCAGATACAGGGTGGGGAAACACCATATATTTT CASSPDTGWGNTIYF
TRBJ1-5 - - TRBV19 TGTGCCAGTAGTATAGATCGGGAGGGACAACAGACATATAGCAATCAGCCCCAGCATTTT CASSIDREGQQTYSNQPQHF
TRBJ1-4 TRBD1 - TRBV4-2 TGTGCCAGCAGCCATCCCGGGACAGGGAATGAAAAACTGTTTTTT CASSHPGTGNEKLFF
TRBJ2-7 - - TRBV12-1 TGTGCCAGCAGCGCCCCAAAACGAGCGGGAGGGCTGGGCGAGCAGTACTTC CASSAPKRAGGLGEQYF
TRBJ2-7 - - TRBV29-1 TGCAGCGTTGAAGGGGGGTCCACAGGGTCGGCGTACGAGCAGTACTTC CSVEGGSTGSAYEQYF
TRBJ2-7 TRBD1 - TRBV2 TGTGCCAGCAGTGTTAAGACAGGGACGTACGAGCAGTACTTC CASSVKTGTYEQYF
TRBJ2-1 - - TRBV7-9 TGTGCCAGCAGCCTATCACTAAACAATGAGCAGTTCTTC CASSLSLNNEQFF
TRBJ2-7 - - TRBV30 TGTGCCTGGGGACAGTTTTCCTACGAGCAGTACTTC CAWGQFSYEQYF
TRBJ1-1 - - TRBV5-4 TGTGCCAGCAGCTTGGTTGTGGGCGTTAACACTGAAGCTTTCTTT CASSLVVGVNTEAFF
TRBJ2-7 - - TRBV5-1 TGCGCCAGCAGCTTAGACAGCCGCTCCTACGAGCAGTACTTC CASSLDSRSYEQYF
TRBJ2-5 - - TRBV5-4 TGTGCCAGCAGCTTGGCAGGGGTCGGAGAAGAGACCCAGTACTTC CASSLAGVGEETQYF
TRBJ1-5 - - TRBV2 TGTGCCAGCAGGCCAACCCCAACAGGGATCAATCAGCCCCAGCATTTT CASRPTPTGINQPQHF
TRBJ2-7 TRBD1 - TRBV10-3 TGTGCCATCAGTGGGGGACAGAGGGCCTCCTACGAGCAGTACTTC CAISGGQRASYEQYF
TRBJ1-2 TRBD1 - TRBV10-3 TGTGCCATCAGAGCCGGGACAGGGGGGAACTATGGCTACACCTTC CAIRAGTGGNYGYTF